The 19 T cell receptor beta chains in this list originate from one sample, sequenced in a study of T cell repertoires in cytomegalovirus infection (dated by TCRdb to the late 2010s). Sequenced on an Illumina HiSeq 1500. TCRdb took the public reads, trimmed them with fastp at Q25, ran MiXCR for clone calling and kept in-frame beta chains. Entries that share a CDR3 protein sequence are merged under the most common genes and DNA. The sample table shows 800,000 to 950,000 distinct CDR3 sequences, and about 31% are seen once. The top ten constitute around 11% of the sample. The treatment or condition label for this specimen denotes: in vitro stimulation with specific CMV peptide epitopes to enrich CMV-specific T cells. The antigens for these receptors are not known. The sequenced sample was cultured CD8+ T cells from PBMCs, obtained from culture after CMV antigen stimulation. The receptors were gathered from a human donor in good health (CMV status not recorded). Some clones in this sample may be carry-over from other donors' samples.

This clonotype has at least ten counts. This chain links TRBV7-9 with TRBJ2-5; the D gene is possibly TRBD1 (5 bases). There are 15 residues in the CDR3. The germline V and J ends were trimmed by 7 bases and 5 bases, with 20 bases remaining between them. CDR1 and CDR2 from the germline V gene are SEHNR and FQNEAQ (reference sequence). CDR3: CASTHPQGDFETQYF. The CDR3 coding sequence is TGTGCCAGCACCCATCCCCAAGGGGATTTTGAGACCCAGTACTTC.

The chain links TRBV27 to TRBJ1-6, with 10 bases that match TRBD1. Germline trimming cut 3 bases from V and 8 bases from J; bases unmatched to any gene: 1. Germline V CDR1 and CDR2: MNHEY, SMNVEV (reference sequence). The CDR3 has 14 amino acids. CDR3 DNA sequence: TGTGCCAGCAGTTTTGGACAGGGGGATTCACCCCTCCACTTT. It translates to CASSFGQGDSPLHF.

This clonotype was detected once. The J gene is TRBJ2-7, the V gene TRBV2; 8 bases are a match to TRBD2. The V gene's germline CDR1 is SNHLY and CDR2 FYNNEI. The CDR3 totals 12 residues. Unmatched junction bases numbered 5, after V lost 11 bases and J lost 2 bases. The CDR3 spells CAHRGGPYEQYF. CDR3 nucleotides: TGTGCCCACCGGGGGGGCCCCTACGAGCAGTACTTC.

This chain links TRBV12-5 with TRBJ1-1; no firm D call. The germline CDR1 and CDR2 sequences are LGHNT and FRNRAP. The CDR3 runs 14 residues. Deletions cut 3 bases from V and 8 bases from J, with 16 bases between. The CDR3 DNA is TGTGCTAGTGGTTTCGGGAGCGTATTGGGAGAAGCTTTCTTT. Its translation: CASGFGSVLGEAFF.

The CDR3 reads CASSQGFSVSKNIQYF. For the CDR3, the DNA is TGTGCCAGCAGCCAGGGATTTTCAGTGTCCAAAAACATTCAGTACTTC. This chain uses TRBV14 with TRBJ2-4; D unresolved. The CDR3 runs to 16 residues. V shed 3 bases and J shed 2 bases, with 14 bases lying between them. CDR1 and CDR2 from the germline V gene are SGHDN and FVKESK. The full variable domain, with the rest looked up from reference TRBV14 and TRBJ2-4, is EAGVTQFPSHSVIEKGQTVTLRCDPISGHDNLYWYRRVMGKEIKFLLHFVKESKQDESGMPNNRFLAERTGGTYSTLKVQPAELEDSGVYFCASSQGFSVSKNIQYFGAGTRLSVL.

This chain connects TRBV19 to TRBJ2-1; 10 bases agree with TRBD2. The CDR3 loop spans 16 amino acids. Germline V gene data show CDR1 as LNHDA and CDR2 as SQIVND (reference sequence). V was pared by 2 bases and J by 4 bases, with 5 bases of the junction left unmatched. The CDR3: CASSIYLAGVYNEQFF. Written as DNA, the CDR3 is TGTGCCAGTAGTATATATCTAGCGGGGGTATACAATGAGCAGTTCTTC.

V usage is TRBV2 and J usage is TRBJ1-2; 12 nucleotides line up with TRBD1. V lost 6 bases, J lost 4 bases, and 12 bases stayed unmatched. Looked up from germline, CDR1 is SNHLY and CDR2 is FYNNEI. There are 17 residues in the CDR3. The chain's CDR3 is CASRDGTGGLGLYGYTF. The DNA for the CDR3 is TGTGCCAGCAGGGACGGGACAGGGGGCCTCGGCCTCTATGGCTACACCTTC.

This clonotype was seen more than once but under ten times. The rearrangement uses TRBV27 and TRBJ2-1; no clear D. Trimming cost V 8 bases and J 0 bases, with 8 bases left between them. The CDR3 loop spans 13 amino acids. Germline assignment: CDR1 MNHEY and CDR2 SMNVEV (reference sequence). CDR3 in DNA: TGTGCCAGCCGTATTAACTCCTACAATGAGCAGTTCTTC. It encodes CASRINSYNEQFF.

The gene calls are TRBV29-1 and TRBJ2-1; TRBD1 is a possible D gene (6 bases). V lost 7 bases, J lost 6 bases, and 19 bases lay in between. Per germline, CDR1 SQVTM and CDR2 ANQGSEA. The CDR3 covers 14 residues. DNA of the CDR3: TGCAGCGGGGAAAAGAACAGGGCCCCCAATGAGCAGTTCTTC. Amino acid sequence: CSGEKNRAPNEQFF.

The V call is TRBV5-5, the J call TRBJ2-3, with 7 nucleotides matching TRBD1. This CDR3 has 16 residues. V gave up 1 base and J gave up 2 bases; unmatched junction bases: 7. Per the germline V gene, CDR1 is SGHKS and CDR2 is YYEKEE (reference sequence). The CDR3 reads CASSLWTGEHTDTQYF. CDR3 sequence (DNA): TGTGCCAGCAGCTTGTGGACAGGAGAGCACACAGATACGCAGTATTTT.

This clonotype was seen a handful of times. The CDR3: CASGLVLERTRRSYEQYF. The DNA of the CDR3 is TGTGCTAGTGGTTTGGTACTCGAGAGGACGAGGAGGTCCTACGAGCAGTACTTC. V is TRBV12-5 and J is TRBJ2-7, with D possibly matching TRBD2 (5 bases). The CDR3 loop spans 18 amino acids. The germline V gene has CDR1 LGHNT and CDR2 FRNRAP. Trimming removed 0 bases at V and 1 base at J, with 19 bases between.

The chain links TRBV12-3 or TRBV12-4 to TRBJ1-1, with 8 nucleotides matching TRBD1. V lost 6 bases, J lost 6 bases, and 6 bases stayed unmatched. The CDR3 consists of 13 residues. The CDR3 region has the DNA TGTGCCAGCAGCCGACAGGGGAGGGCTGAAGCTTTCTTT. It specifies CASSRQGRAEAFF.

This clonotype was picked up a small number of times. This chain connects TRBV27 to TRBJ1-5; D is unclear. The CDR3 runs 14 residues. Trimming stripped 0 bases from V and 3 bases from J, with 6 bases between. Germline CDR1 reads MNHEY; CDR2 reads SMNVEV (reference sequence). The CDR3: CASSLSAFNQPQHF. For the CDR3, the DNA is TGTGCCAGCAGTTTATCAGCATTCAATCAGCCCCAGCATTTT.

This chain uses TRBV4-1 with TRBJ2-1; TRBD1 aligns across 7 bases. Per the germline V gene, CDR1 is MGHRA and CDR2 is YSYEKL. Germline trimming cut 3 bases from V and 8 bases from J; bases unmatched to any gene: 7. The CDR3 consists of 14 residues. The CDR3: CASSQGEGAYEQFF. The CDR3 coding sequence is TGCGCCAGCAGCCAGGGTGAGGGGGCTTATGAGCAGTTCTTC.

The rearrangement uses TRBV19 and TRBJ1-1; tentatively, D is TRBD1 (5 bases). Deletions cut 5 bases from V and 5 bases from J, with 18 bases between. This CDR3 region has 15 residues. The germline V gene encodes CDR1 LNHDA and CDR2 SQIVND (reference sequence). In nucleotides, the CDR3 is TGTGCCAGTAGTCGACGGGACGGCCGACGGACTGAAGCTTTCTTT. This encodes CASSRRDGRRTEAFF.

The chain recombines TRBV24-1 with TRBJ2-1, with 11 bases identical to TRBD1. From germline, CDR1 is KGHDR and CDR2 SFDVKD. This CDR3 comprises 17 residues. The J segment lost 7 bases and the V segment lost 4 bases, leaving 11 bases of the junction unmatched. In nucleotides, the CDR3 is TGTGCCACCAGTGACCCGCGGGACAGGGGGGGACCTAATGAGCAGTTCTTC. As protein: CATSDPRDRGGPNEQFF.

The chain combines TRBV7-9 with TRBJ2-5; D unresolved. CDR1 SEHNR and CDR2 FQNEAQ come from the germline V gene (reference sequence). The CDR3 is 16 residues long. The V end lost 4 bases, the J end lost 3 bases, and 18 bases lay between the germline ends. CDR3 bases: TGTGCCAGCAGCTCCCCTCGTGGATCAGCCAAAGAGACCCAGTACTTC. Its protein is CASSSPRGSAKETQYF.

The chain couples TRBV12-3 or TRBV12-4 to TRBJ1-1; D remains ambiguous. CDR3 length equals 14 residues. The V and J ends lost 5 bases and 1 base respectively, with 11 bases between them. For the CDR3, the DNA is TGTGCCAGCAGTGGACCTGGGAGGAACACTGAAGCTTTCTTT. Translated, it gives CASSGPGRNTEAFF.

The rearrangement uses TRBV12-3 or TRBV12-4 and TRBJ2-7; D uncertain. The CDR3 runs to 14 residues. V lost 0 bases, J lost 2 bases, and 8 bases lay in between. The CDR3 here is CASSLARSAYEQYF. The CDR3 region has the DNA TGTGCCAGCAGTTTAGCGCGGTCAGCCTACGAGCAGTACTTC.